This TCR beta chain is from a study of shared clonotypes between healthy human individuals. Measured with immunoSEQ multiplex PCR; TCRdb has only the in-frame clones, and not every one. The repertoire holds some 2,100,000 clones, with about 92% as singletons. CD45RO-negative, CCR7-positively selected cells formed the naive CD8 fraction, excluding terminally differentiated effector memory CD45RA+ cells. The germline V gene encodes CDR1 SGHVS and CDR2 FQNEAQ. V shed 5 bases and J shed 3 bases, with 23 bases lying between them. CDR3 length: 17 amino acids. J is TRBJ2-7 and V is TRBV7-8, with D perhaps assigned TRBD1 or TRBD2 (5 bases each). The receptor comes from a man aged 18 to 29 in good health. Some clones in this sample may be carry-over from other donors' samples. The sample consisted of naive CD8+ T cells from PBMCs. Here the CDR3 DNA reads TGTGCCAGCAGCCCCAGGCTGATAGGGGACGTTGACTACGAGCAGTACTTC. Translated, it gives CASSPRLIGDVDYEQYF.